Each of the 19 T cell receptor beta chains below was sequenced from the same sample in a study of CD8+CD57+ T cells in acquired aplastic anemia. Previously, flow cytometry had revealed CD8+CD57+ cell expansion in the patients chosen for sequencing. Researchers used genomic DNA as the template to profile TCR beta VDJ and CDR3. MiXCR, run by TCRdb on the reads, gives a single entry per CDR3 protein. The table has approximately 190,000 distinct CDR3 sequences, nearly 50% seen once. Sequencing was performed on sorted CD4+, CD8+, or CD8+CD57+ T cells (not recorded which) from PBMCs. The receptors come from a human donor with aplastic anemia.

This clonotype was observed many times. The gene calls are TRBV5-1 and TRBJ1-1; 7 bases are a match to TRBD1. J gave up 5 bases and V 0 bases, and 4 bases lay outside the gene matches. Germline CDR1 reads SGHRS; CDR2 reads YFSETQ. The CDR3 covers 14 residues. The CDR3 region has the DNA TGCGCCAGCAGCTTGGAGACAGGGAGGACTGAAGCTTTCTTT. It is translated as CASSLETGRTEAFF.

The chain is built from TRBV19 and TRBJ1-5; 9 positions agree with TRBD1. J was trimmed by 6 bases and V by 6 bases; bases with no gene match: 6. The CDR3 length is 14 residues. Germline V CDR1 and CDR2: LNHDA, SQIVND (reference sequence). CDR3 bases: TGTGCCAGTAGCCGTGGGACAGGGCTTCAGCCCCAGCATTTT. Its translation: CASSRGTGLQPQHF.

The gene calls are TRBV25-1 and TRBJ2-2, with D possibly matching TRBD1 (6 bases). The CDR3 spans 15 residues. The germline gives CDR1 MGHDK, CDR2 SYGVNS. V gave up 4 bases and J gave up 4 bases, with 13 bases separating them. CDR3 coding DNA: TGTGCCAGCAGTGCTGACAGGTTAGGCACCGGGGAGCTGTTTTTT. This encodes CASSADRLGTGELFF. Full variable domain (rest looked up from reference TRBV25-1 and TRBJ2-2): EADIYQTPRYLVIGTGKKITLECSQTMGHDKMYWYQQDPGMELHLIHYSYGVNSTEKGDLSSESTVSRIRTEHFPLTLESARPSHTSQYLCASSADRLGTGELFFGEGSRLTVL.

The table lists this clonotype with many counts. V and J are TRBV4-2 and TRBJ2-5; D is uncertain. The V and J ends lost 1 base and 5 bases respectively, with 2 bases between them. This CDR3 is built from 11 residues. Germline V gene sequence: CDR1 LGHNA, CDR2 YNFKEQ. DNA of the CDR3: TGTGCCAGCAGCCAAGCTGAGACCCAGTACTTC. Encoded protein: CASSQAETQYF.

In its sample, this clonotype was seen many times. The rearrangement joins TRBV9 to TRBJ1-2; tentative D call: TRBD1 (6 bases). CDR3 length equals 17 residues. Trimming removed 0 bases from V and 5 bases from J, with 20 bases in between. CDR1 is SGDLS, CDR2 YYNGEE, per germline. In nucleotides, the CDR3 is TGTGCCAGCAGCGTAGGGTCCGGGGGCCGCCCAACATATGGCTACACCTTC. Its protein product is CASSVGSGGRPTYGYTF.

This clonotype was detected many times. The rearrangement joins TRBV14 to TRBJ2-3, with 13 nucleotides matching TRBD2. Per the germline V gene, CDR1 is SGHDN and CDR2 is FVKESK. The CDR3 consists of 18 residues. The V gene end was trimmed by 5 bases and the J gene end by 0 bases; junction bases not matched to a gene: 8. The CDR3 DNA sequence: TGTGCCAGCAGCGCCACTAGCGGGAGGGCCCGGAGCACAGATACGCAGTATTTT. It yields the protein CASSATSGRARSTDTQYF.

This clonotype was counted at least ten times. The V and J genes are TRBV29-1 and TRBJ2-7; 9 bases are shared with TRBD2. Germline assignment: CDR1 SQVTM and CDR2 ANQGSEA. V trimming: 7 bases; J trimming: 2 bases; junction bases outside the gene matches: 12. The CDR3 length is 15 residues. The CDR3 spells CSANIAGAGPYEQYF. The CDR3 DNA reads as TGCAGCGCCAATATAGCGGGAGCGGGCCCCTACGAGCAGTACTTC.

This clonotype appeared many times. One end of the junction fails to match germline, which may point to a read error. The rearrangement uses TRBV5-6 and TRBJ2-3; 7 nucleotides align to TRBD1. Germline loops: CDR1 SGHDT, CDR2 YYEEEE. The CDR3 contains 11 residues. The CDR3 sequence: CASSRHGTAHF. CDR3 nucleotides: TGTGCCAGCAGCCGGCACGGGACAGCTCATTTT.

This clonotype was recorded once. V and J are TRBV25-1 and TRBJ2-3; no firm D call. Germline V gene sequence: CDR1 MGHDK, CDR2 SYGVNS. The CDR3 is 13 amino acids. The CDR3 is CAPPEGSSDTQYF. The DNA of the CDR3 is TGTGCTCCCCCTGAAGGTTCTTCCGATACGCAGTATTTT.

In DNA, the CDR3 is TGTGCCAGCAGCCGATTTACGAGCACAGATACGCAGTATTTT. It encodes CASSRFTSTDTQYF. V usage is TRBV9 and J usage is TRBJ2-3; D is ambiguous. The V gene's germline CDR1 is SGDLS and CDR2 YYNGEE. This CDR3 contains 14 residues. The germline V and J ends were trimmed by 4 bases and 0 bases, with 9 bases remaining between them.

This clonotype was detected ten times or more. The DNA for the CDR3 is TGTGCCAGCAGCCCTACTAGCGGGAACGACGAGCAGTACTTC. Translation: CASSPTSGNDEQYF. The chain combines TRBV9 with TRBJ2-7; 10 nucleotides match TRBD2. The CDR3 runs 14 residues. V shed 4 bases, J shed 5 bases, and the junction held 6 bases outside the gene matches. Germline CDR1 reads SGDLS; CDR2 reads YYNGEE.

This clonotype was detected ten times or more. This rearrangement joins TRBV20-1 to TRBJ1-3; D is unresolved. The CDR3 is made up of 16 amino acids. Trimming cost V 0 bases and J 0 bases, with 12 bases left between them. Germline V gene sequence: CDR1 DFQATT, CDR2 SNEGSKA (reference sequence). DNA of the CDR3: TGCAGTGCTAGAGAGGGCGACGGATACTCTGGAAACACCATATATTTT. Translation: CSAREGDGYSGNTIYF.

This clonotype was counted between two and nine times. The rearrangement links TRBV5-1 to TRBJ1-1; 7 bases fit TRBD1. V shed 3 bases and J 5 bases; nucleotides not matched to a gene: 7. Germline V gene data show CDR1 as SGHRS and CDR2 as YFSETQ. CDR3 length: 14 amino acids. CDR3: CASSSQGGGTEAFF. The CDR3 nucleotides read TGCGCCAGCAGCTCCCAAGGGGGCGGGACTGAAGCTTTCTTT.

Of note for this clonotype: A much larger clone sits a single nucleotide away, making a read error possible. V usage is TRBV10-1 and J usage is TRBJ2-7; 9 bases map to TRBD1. This CDR3 contains 15 residues. Germline V gene lookup returns CDR1 WNHNN and CDR2 SYGVQD (reference sequence). CDR3 in amino acids: CASRPGTGRRYEQYF. The CDR3 region has the DNA TGTGCCAGCAGGCCCGGGACAGGGCGACGGTACGAGCAGTACTTC.

This clonotype was counted many times. Here the CDR3 reads CASSRKGREWETQYF. CDR3 in DNA: TGTGCCAGCAGCCGAAAAGGGCGGGAGTGGGAGACCCAGTACTTC. The chain recombines TRBV14 with TRBJ2-5; 7 bases line up with TRBD2. The CDR3 loop spans 15 amino acids. V was pared by 4 bases and J by 5 bases, with 10 bases of the junction left unmatched. Germline V CDR1 and CDR2: SGHDN, FVKESK.

The chain uses TRBV7-8 and TRBJ2-5, with TRBD2 as a possible D gene (6 bases). The CDR3 runs to 14 residues. Germline V gives CDR1 SGHVS, CDR2 FQNEAQ. V was shortened by 6 bases and J by 7 bases, with 18 bases between the two germline ends. The CDR3 loop reads CASSLGNAGGTQYF. The CDR3 bases are TGTGCCAGCAGTCTGGGGAACGCCGGGGGGACCCAGTACTTC.

There are a few counts of this clonotype. The CDR3 spells CSAVRGGQFEAFF. The CDR3 DNA reads as TGCAGTGCCGTCCGGGGTGGACAGTTTGAAGCTTTCTTT. V gene TRBV20-1 combines with J gene TRBJ1-1; the D gene is possibly TRBD1 (6 bases). The V end was cut by 6 bases, the J end by 7 bases, with 18 bases between. Germline CDR1 is DFQATT and CDR2 is SNEGSKA (reference sequence). The CDR3 sequence is 13 residues long.

V gene TRBV12-3 or TRBV12-4 combines with J gene TRBJ2-7; 10 nucleotides align to TRBD1. The J segment lost 3 bases and the V segment lost 6 bases, leaving 8 bases of the junction unmatched. The CDR3 contains 15 residues. Written as DNA, the CDR3 is TGTGCCAGCAGCTCCGGGACAGGGGTGGTCTACGAGCAGTACTTC. Protein sequence: CASSSGTGVVYEQYF.

This clonotype has only a few counts. A read error is possible here, since a much larger clone lies one base away. This rearrangement joins TRBV7-8 to TRBJ1-3; the D is unclear. This CDR3 spans 16 amino acids. Germline lookup yields CDR1 SGHVS and CDR2 FQNEAQ. V gave up 6 bases and J gave up 0 bases, with 15 bases separating them. The CDR3 nucleotides read TGTGCCAGCAGTTTGGTCAGAGCGGGCTCTGGAAACACCATATATTTT. Amino acids: CASSLVRAGSGNTIYF.